These 7 T cell receptor beta chains were sequenced from one sample in a study of cytomegalovirus exposure and HLA in healthy donors. In the PCR, 60 Vbeta and 13 Jbeta primers were used. The assay was immunoSEQ multiplex PCR, and TCRdb's table has in-frame clones only and misses some. This sample carries 95,000 to 150,000 clones, 80% to 85% of them seen once, and the ten largest clones take approximately 1.1%. Sequences were obtained from PBMCs. These receptors originate from a woman in her thirties in good health and CMV-seronegative.

This clone occurred once. This CDR3 reads CASGLQETQYF. The CDR3 DNA reads as TGCGCCAGCGGCCTCCAAGAGACCCAGTACTTC. This chain joins TRBV5-1 and TRBJ2-5; D remains ambiguous. The V end was cut by 7 bases, the J end by 1 base, with 5 bases between. From germline, CDR1 is SGHRS and CDR2 YFSETQ. The CDR3 runs 11 residues. Supplemented by reference TRBV5-1 and TRBJ2-5, the full variable domain reads KAGVTQTPRYLIKTRGQQVTLSCSPISGHRSVSWYQQTPGQGLQFLFEYFSETQRNKGNFPGRFSGRQFSNSRSEMNVSTLELGDSALYLCASGLQETQYFGPGTRLLVL.

J is TRBJ1-1 and V is TRBV9; TRBD1 is a possible D gene (5 bases). The germline gives CDR1 SGDLS, CDR2 YYNGEE. This CDR3 spans 17 amino acids. Trimming cost V 0 bases and J 5 bases, with 20 bases left between them. The CDR3 sequence: CASSVERRRGEWTEAFF. The CDR3, as DNA: TGTGCCAGCAGCGTAGAACGGCGGCGGGGGGAGTGGACTGAAGCTTTCTTT. The full variable domain, rest sourced from reference TRBV9 and TRBJ1-1, is DSGVTQTPKHLITATGQRVTLRCSPRSGDLSVYWYQQSLDQGLQFLIQYYNGEERAKGNILERFSAQQFPDLHSELNLSSLELGDSALYFCASSVERRRGEWTEAFFGQGTRLTVV.

V gene TRBV4-1 combines with J gene TRBJ2-7; 7 bases are shared with TRBD2. This CDR3 has 15 amino acids. The J segment lost 2 bases and the V segment lost 1 base, leaving 5 bases of the junction unmatched. Germline loops: CDR1 MGHRA, CDR2 YSYEKL. The CDR3 DNA is TGCGCCAGCAGCCAAGCCGGCGGGAGTCCCTACGAGCAGTACTTC. Translation: CASSQAGGSPYEQYF.

The rearrangement links TRBV7-6 to TRBJ2-3, with unresolved D. Per the germline V gene, CDR1 is SGHVS and CDR2 is FNYEAQ. The CDR3 extends over 11 amino acids. Trimming took 4 bases from V and 4 from J, leaving 3 bases between them. This CDR3 is CASSSSDTQYF. As DNA, the CDR3 is TGTGCCAGCAGCTCCTCAGATACGCAGTATTTT. Combining the CDR3 with reference TRBV7-6 and TRBJ2-3 gives the whole variable domain GAGVSQSPRYKVTKRGQDVALRCDPISGHVSLYWYRQALGQGPEFLTYFNYEAQQDKSGLPNDRFSAERPEGSISTLTIQRTEQRDSAMYRCASSSSDTQYFGPGTRLTVL.

The chain joins TRBV5-5 to TRBJ1-3; maybe TRBD1 (6 bases). The CDR3 extends over 16 amino acids. V was pared by 4 bases and J by 0 bases, with 14 bases between. Germline V CDR1 and CDR2: SGHKS, YYEKEE (reference sequence). As DNA, the CDR3 is TGTGCCAGCAGCCGTTCCGGGACAAGCTCTGGAAACACCATATATTTT. Its protein is CASSRSGTSSGNTIYF.

The CDR3 is CASRNGLYFTEAFF. In DNA, the CDR3 is TGTGCCAGCAGAAATGGACTGTATTTCACTGAAGCTTTCTTT. This chain connects TRBV25-1 to TRBJ1-1; D is unclear. This CDR3 spans 14 amino acids. Germline V lookup: CDR1 MGHDK, CDR2 SYGVNS. The germline V and J ends were trimmed by 6 bases and 4 bases, with 15 bases remaining between them.

The chain employs TRBV19 and TRBJ1-1, with D possibly being TRBD1 (6 bases). Between the trimmed V and J ends, which lost 7 bases and 2 bases, there was a span of 20 bases. Germline lookup yields CDR1 LNHDA and CDR2 SQIVND (reference sequence). This CDR3 has 16 amino acids. The CDR3 region is CASIPRPGVANTEAFF. CDR3 DNA sequence: TGTGCCAGTATCCCGCGGCCAGGGGTGGCCAACACTGAAGCTTTCTTT.